These T cell receptor beta chains were read from a single sample in a study of T cell repertoires in cytomegalovirus infection. In TCRdb, the reads were re-called with MiXCR into one record per CDR3 protein. The sample includes around 280,000 distinct CDR3 sequences, roughly an eighth seen only once; the top ten take 8.8%. The source material was PBMCs. The receptors were gathered from a human donor in good health (CMV status not recorded). Some clones in this sample may be carry-over from other donors' samples. The CDR3 runs from the conserved cysteine through the conserved F or W. Fields, in order: J gene, D gene, V gene, clone size, CDR3 protein, CDR3 DNA. The D gene is left open where the match is weak. Where a row states a size, it is once, few, many or the class of an expanded clone; other rows omit it.

TRBJ2-2,TRBD2,TRBV6-4,few,CASSASTAGANTGELFF,TGTGCCAGCAGTGCTTCAACGGCGGGAGCGAACACCGGGGAGCTGTTTTTT
TRBJ2-3,-,TRBV7-9,many,CASRVGGGTDTQYF,TGTGCCAGCAGGGTAGGGGGGGGCACAGATACGCAGTATTTT
TRBJ1-3,TRBD1,TRBV20-1,few,CSARAGTVLGNTIYF,TGCAGTGCTAGAGCCGGGACAGTCTTAGGAAACACCATATATTTT
TRBJ1-5,-,TRBV20-1,many,CSASIGSNQPQHF,TGCAGTGCTAGTATTGGAAGCAATCAGCCCCAGCATTTT
TRBJ2-7,-,TRBV23-1,-,CATPRWRKNEQYF,TGCGCCACCCCGAGGTGGAGGAAGAACGAGCAGTACTTC
TRBJ1-4,-,TRBV12-3/TRBV12-4,few,CASSRTNPGATNEKLFF,TGTGCCAGCAGCCGAACTAATCCCGGGGCAACTAATGAAAAACTGTTTTTT
TRBJ1-5,-,TRBV7-2,many,CASTDGGYQPQHF,TGTGCCAGCACCGACGGGGGGTATCAGCCCCAGCATTTT
TRBJ2-6,TRBD1,TRBV2,few,CASLRWDREGSGANVLTF,TGTGCCAGCCTTAGATGGGACAGGGAAGGCTCTGGGGCCAACGTCCTGACTTTC
TRBJ2-7,-,TRBV28,-,CASSLVLDSYEQYF,TGTGCCAGCAGTCTAGTTCTCGATTCCTACGAGCAGTACTTC
TRBJ2-1,-,TRBV7-9,-,CASSLGGAKYNEQFF,TGTGCCAGCAGCTTAGGGGGGGCTAAGTACAATGAGCAGTTCTTC
TRBJ1-5,-,TRBV20-1,few,CSARDMRQINQPQHF,TGCAGTGCTAGAGATATGAGACAGATAAATCAGCCCCAGCATTTT
TRBJ1-4,-,TRBV7-2,many,CASSLAGPGGEKLFF,TGTGCCAGCAGCTTAGCTGGCCCGGGCGGCGAAAAACTGTTTTTT
TRBJ1-1,TRBD1,TRBV20-1,-,CSAAGQENTEAFF,TGCAGTGCTGCCGGACAGGAAAACACTGAAGCTTTCTTT
TRBJ1-5,-,TRBV20-1,-,CSARLRNQPQHF,TGCAGTGCTAGACTCCGAAATCAGCCCCAGCATTTT
TRBJ2-3,TRBD1,TRBV6-6,few,CASSYPGGQGSTDTQYF,TGTGCCAGCAGTTACCCAGGGGGACAGGGTAGTACAGATACGCAGTATTTT
TRBJ2-7,-,TRBV19,-,CASGRERGYEQYF,TGTGCCAGTGGCAGGGAAAGGGGCTACGAGCAGTACTTC
TRBJ2-7,-,TRBV19,many,CASKRGGLTHEQYF,TGTGCCAGTAAAAGGGGCGGATTAACCCACGAGCAGTACTTC
TRBJ2-3,-,TRBV13,few,CASSPRLHYTQYF,TGTGCCAGCAGCCCGAGACTCCACTATACGCAGTATTTT
TRBJ2-1,TRBD2,TRBV5-1,few,CASSYLAGGPGEQFF,TGCGCCAGCAGCTATCTAGCGGGGGGGCCCGGTGAGCAGTTCTTC
TRBJ1-1,-,TRBV28,many,CASISASTREAFF,TGTGCCAGCATATCCGCTTCCACCAGAGAAGCTTTCTTT
TRBJ1-2,-,TRBV7-9,-,CASSLIPDSGYTF,TGTGCCAGCAGCTTAATTCCAGATAGTGGCTACACCTTC
TRBJ1-2,-,TRBV7-9,many,CASSAPPQLNYGYTF,TGTGCCAGCAGCGCCCCTCCACAACTTAACTATGGCTACACCTTC
TRBJ2-1,TRBD2,TRBV4-1,many,CASSQDPRSGGSSYNEQFF,TGCGCCAGCAGCCAAGATCCTCGCAGCGGGGGGAGCTCCTACAATGAGCAGTTCTTC
TRBJ2-7,-,TRBV12-3/TRBV12-4,-,CASSFSQGSSYEQYF,TGTGCCAGCAGTTTTTCCCAGGGAAGCTCCTACGAGCAGTACTTC
TRBJ1-1,-,TRBV7-4,-,CASSADLGMNTEAFF,TGTGCCAGCAGCGCGGACCTGGGGATGAACACTGAAGCTTTCTTT
TRBJ2-7,-,TRBV25-1,-,CASRYGTAGEQYF,TGTGCCAGCAGATACGGGACCGCAGGCGAGCAGTACTTC
TRBJ2-7,-,TRBV27,few,CASTPLPGAAEQYF,TGTGCCAGCACCCCCCTGCCGGGAGCCGCCGAGCAGTACTTC
TRBJ2-7,-,TRBV5-1,few,CASGLSGIYEQYF,TGCGCCAGCGGGCTCAGCGGAATCTACGAGCAGTACTTC
TRBJ1-2,-,TRBV27,few,CASSPRPANYGYTF,TGTGCCAGCAGCCCGCGCCCCGCCAACTATGGCTACACCTTC
TRBJ1-5,-,TRBV7-8,many,CASSSEPTGFGNQPQHF,TGTGCCAGCAGTTCTGAACCTACAGGGTTTGGCAATCAGCCCCAGCATTTT
TRBJ2-4,TRBD2,TRBV20-1,few,CSARDQAGPIAKNIQYF,TGCAGTGCTAGAGATCAAGCGGGGCCCATAGCCAAAAACATTCAGTACTTC
TRBJ2-2,-,TRBV7-9,many,CASSSADRIYTGELFF,TGTGCCAGCAGCTCTGCGGACAGAATATACACCGGGGAGCTGTTTTTT
TRBJ1-1,-,TRBV7-9,few,CASSLGWVGDTEAFF,TGTGCCAGCAGCTTGGGGTGGGTTGGGGACACTGAAGCTTTCTTT
TRBJ2-5,TRBD1,TRBV12-5,many,CASGRTGGSETQYF,TGTGCTAGTGGGAGAACAGGGGGCTCAGAGACCCAGTACTTC
TRBJ2-1,-,TRBV2,-,CASKGMVTEQFF,TGTGCCAGCAAAGGGATGGTAACTGAGCAGTTCTTC
TRBJ1-1,TRBD1,TRBV18,-,CASSLQPGQVGPEAFF,TGTGCCAGCTCGCTTCAACCGGGACAGGTGGGACCTGAAGCTTTCTTT
TRBJ1-1,TRBD1,TRBV12-5,-,CASGSGAGTANTEAFF,TGTGCTAGTGGTTCAGGGGCCGGGACAGCGAACACTGAAGCTTTCTTT
TRBJ1-2,TRBD1,TRBV29-1,many,CSVRQGALPNNYGYTF,TGCAGCGTTAGGCAGGGGGCCCTGCCCAATAACTATGGCTACACCTTC
TRBJ2-7,TRBD1,TRBV7-2,many,CASSLFRGPSYEQYF,TGTGCCAGCAGCTTGTTCAGGGGGCCCTCCTACGAGCAGTACTTC
TRBJ2-6,-,TRBV7-2,many,CASSFGGYGANVLTF,TGTGCCAGCAGCTTTGGGGGGTATGGGGCCAACGTCCTGACTTTC
TRBJ2-5,TRBD2,TRBV7-4,-,CASSNTPRSGGAETQYF,TGTGCCAGCAGCAATACCCCCAGGAGCGGGGGGGCGGAGACCCAGTACTTC
TRBJ1-5,-,TRBV15,-,CATSRGGEIVNQPQHF,TGTGCCACCAGCAGAGGAGGAGAAATCGTGAATCAGCCCCAGCATTTT
TRBJ2-3,TRBD2,TRBV7-2,many,CASSLASGRADTQYF,TGTGCCAGCAGCTTAGCCAGCGGGAGGGCAGATACGCAGTATTTT
TRBJ2-6,TRBD1,TRBV2,few,CASSGDSSGANVLTF,TGTGCCAGCAGCGGGGACAGCTCTGGGGCCAACGTCCTGACTTTC
TRBJ1-1,TRBD1,TRBV12-3/TRBV12-4,few,CASSLDRAEAFF,TGTGCCAGCAGTCTGGACAGGGCTGAAGCTTTCTTT
TRBJ1-3,TRBD1,TRBV4-2,-,CASSQDGQVANTIYF,TGTGCCAGCAGCCAAGATGGACAGGTGGCAAACACCATATATTTT
TRBJ2-1,-,TRBV29-1,-,CSVAGIVGYNEQFF,TGCAGCGTTGCTGGAATAGTCGGGTACAATGAGCAGTTCTTC
TRBJ2-3,TRBD2,TRBV7-8,many,CASSPPGGFADTQYF,TGTGCCAGCAGCCCGCCCGGGGGGTTCGCAGATACGCAGTATTTT
TRBJ2-5,-,TRBV27,-,CASSYTGRETQYF,TGTGCCAGCAGCTATACAGGGAGGGAGACCCAGTACTTC